This TCR beta chain was recorded in a study of cytomegalovirus exposure and HLA in healthy donors. Overall study context: Earlier findings included some 120 million unique TCR beta sequences obtained from around 180 million T cells.

General study findings and limits: For most TCR sequences rarity was the rule, although some public TCRs occurred in many donors. Productive rates of about 90% or about 30% were seen for most TCR beta V segments in an earlier analysis.

The PCR made use of 60 Vbeta and 13 Jbeta primers. Method: immunoSEQ multiplex PCR; TCRdb's copy keeps in-frame clones and lacks some. This table has roughly 200,000 clones, approximately 9.5% appearing once. This clone was detected only a few times. Its antigen remains unknown. Per germline, CDR1 SGHRS and CDR2 YFSETQ. The CDR3 loop spans 14 amino acids. V lost 0 bases, J lost 5 bases, and 11 bases lay in between. The sample comprised PBMCs. The sequence was obtained from a woman younger than 45 in good health and CMV-seropositive. The rearrangement links TRBV5-1 to TRBJ2-5; a weak D match, TRBD1 (6 bases). CDR3 nucleotide sequence: TGCGCCAGCAGCTTGGCCGGACAGAGGGAGACCCAGTACTTC. Protein: CASSLAGQRETQYF. The full variable domain, completed using reference TRBV5-1 and TRBJ2-5, is KAGVTQTPRYLIKTRGQQVTLSCSPISGHRSVSWYQQTPGQGLQFLFEYFSETQRNKGNFPGRFSGRQFSNSRSEMNVSTLELGDSALYLCASSLAGQRETQYFGPGTRLLVL.